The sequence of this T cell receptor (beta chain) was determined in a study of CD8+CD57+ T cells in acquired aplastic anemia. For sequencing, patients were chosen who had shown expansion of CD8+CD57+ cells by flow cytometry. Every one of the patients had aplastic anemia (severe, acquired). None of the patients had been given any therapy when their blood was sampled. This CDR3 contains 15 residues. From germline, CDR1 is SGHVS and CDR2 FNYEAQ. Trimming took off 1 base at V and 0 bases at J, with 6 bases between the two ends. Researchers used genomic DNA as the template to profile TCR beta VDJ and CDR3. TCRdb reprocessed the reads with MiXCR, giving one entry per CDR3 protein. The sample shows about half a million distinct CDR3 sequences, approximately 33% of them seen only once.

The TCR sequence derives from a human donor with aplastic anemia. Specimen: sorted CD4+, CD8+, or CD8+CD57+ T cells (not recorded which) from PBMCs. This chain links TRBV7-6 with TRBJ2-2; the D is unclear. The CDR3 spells CASSLGPTNTGELFF. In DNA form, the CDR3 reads TGTGCCAGCAGCTTAGGACCTACGAACACCGGGGAGCTGTTTTTT. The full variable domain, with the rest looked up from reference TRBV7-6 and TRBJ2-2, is GAGVSQSPRYKVTKRGQDVALRCDPISGHVSLYWYRQALGQGPEFLTYFNYEAQQDKSGLPNDRFSAERPEGSISTLTIQRTEQRDSAMYRCASSLGPTNTGELFFGEGSRLTVL.